These T cell receptor beta chains were read from a single sample in a study of blood T cell repertoires in COVID-19. TCRdb keeps only in-frame clones here, not all; method: immunoSEQ multiplex PCR. Counted here are tens of thousands of clones, around 75% occurring once; the ten biggest clones make up about 16%. The sample was peripheral blood. These receptors were obtained from a woman of 80 years or more with active or convalescent COVID-19. Each CDR3 is given with its conserved first and last residue. A D gene is named only where the DNA matches it firmly. Clone size appears in some rows only: once, few, many, or a class for an expanded clone.

TRBV14,TRBJ2-1,NA,NA,TGTGCCAGCAGCCAAGAGTGGACTTTGACTGAGCAGTTCTTC,CASSQEWTLTEQFF
TRBV7-2,TRBJ2-7,NA,NA,TGTGCCAGCAGCTTAGATAGGCGGAGCTACGAGCAGTACTTC,CASSLDRRSYEQYF
TRBV5-1,TRBJ1-4,NA,NA,TGCGCCAGCAGCAACCTGGAGGGTGAAAAACTGTTTTTT,CASSNLEGEKLFF
TRBV7-8,TRBJ1-2,TRBD1,NA,TGTGCCAGCAGCGCGCTTGACAGGGCCTATGGCTACACCTTC,CASSALDRAYGYTF
TRBV27,TRBJ1-3,NA,few,TGTGCCAGCAGTTACCGGACAGCCCGATCTGGAAACACCATATATTTT,CASSYRTARSGNTIYF
TRBV6-1,TRBJ2-1,NA,NA,TGTGCCAGCAGTGAGGAGGGAATTCTCTACAATGAGCAGTTCTTC,CASSEEGILYNEQFF
TRBV30,TRBJ1-6,TRBD1,NA,TGTGCCTGGAGTTACCGGGACAGGGGAGTCCTACGGAGGAGCTCCTATAATTCACCCCTCCACTTT,CAWSYRDRGVLRRSSYNSPLHF
TRBV14,TRBJ1-3,TRBD1,NA,TGTGCCAGCAGCCGGACAGGGGCTGGAAACACCATATATTTT,CASSRTGAGNTIYF
TRBV7-2,TRBJ1-1,TRBD1,NA,TGTGCCAGCAGCCCGTCGACAGGGGACACTGAAGCTTTCTTT,CASSPSTGDTEAFF
TRBV2,TRBJ1-2,NA,NA,TGTGCCAGCAGTGGGGAACAGGGACCTGGCTACACCTTC,CASSGEQGPGYTF
TRBV20-1,TRBJ2-3,NA,NA,TGCAGTGCTAGTCCGCCTGCGTGGGAGGGCACAGATACGCAGTATTTT,CSASPPAWEGTDTQYF
TRBV5-1,TRBJ2-7,NA,NA,TGCGCCAGCAGCTTGGATGGGGCTTCCTACGAGCAGTACTTC,CASSLDGASYEQYF
TRBV3-1/TRBV3-2,TRBJ1-1,NA,NA,TGTGCCAGCAGCGGCGGGCGGACGTGGGTCACTGAAGCTTTCTTT,CASSGGRTWVTEAFF
TRBV12-3/TRBV12-4,TRBJ1-4,NA,NA,TGTGCCAGCAGTTTCCTTGAAAAACTGTTTTTT,CASSFLEKLFF
TRBV12-3/TRBV12-4,TRBJ1-2,TRBD1,NA,TGTGCCAGCAGTTCGACAGGGGGGTATGGCTACACCTTC,CASSSTGGYGYTF
TRBV12-1,TRBJ2-1,NA,NA,TGTGCCAGCAGGGGCCCCTCTTATGAGCAGTTCTTC,CASRGPSYEQFF
TRBV28,TRBJ1-1,NA,NA,TGTGCCAGTAACAGGGTCACTGAAGCTTTCTTT,CASNRVTEAFF
TRBV28,TRBJ1-2,TRBD1,NA,TGTGCCAGCGGGGAACAGGGGCCGTCCTATGGCTACACCTTC,CASGEQGPSYGYTF
TRBV3-1/TRBV3-2,TRBJ2-7,NA,NA,TGTGCCAGCAGCCACATCTACGAGCAGTACTTC,CASSHIYEQYF
TRBV10-3,TRBJ2-5,NA,NA,TGTGCCATCAGTGAAAGTTTGGCATCAACTACCGGAGAGACCCAGTACTTC,CAISESLASTTGETQYF
TRBV6-5,TRBJ2-1,TRBD2,NA,TGTGCCAGCAGGATAGCGGGAAGCAATGAGCAGTTCTTC,CASRIAGSNEQFF
TRBV7-9,TRBJ2-5,TRBD2,once,TGTGCCAGCAGCTTAGGGACTAGCGGGGGATTCCAAGAGACCCAGTACTTC,CASSLGTSGGFQETQYF
TRBV24-1,TRBJ2-7,NA,NA,TGTGCCACCAGTGATGGGAGATTCGAGCAGTACTTC,CATSDGRFEQYF
TRBV28,TRBJ2-3,NA,NA,TGTGCCAGCCGAGACTTAGCGACAGATACGCAGTATTTT,CASRDLATDTQYF
TRBV18,TRBJ2-1,TRBD2,NA,TGTGCCAGCTCACCACTTTTAGCGGGGGGGTACAATGAGCAGTTCTTC,CASSPLLAGGYNEQFF
TRBV7-2,TRBJ1-5,NA,few,TGTGCCAGCAGCGTGTACAGGGACGGCAATCAGCCCCAGCATTTT,CASSVYRDGNQPQHF
TRBV27,TRBJ2-2,NA,NA,TGTGCCAGCAGTTTTCGGACAGTGAACACCGGGGAGCTGTTTTTT,CASSFRTVNTGELFF
TRBV4-2,TRBJ2-1,NA,once,TGTGCCAGCAGCCAAACCCGGGGGATTGAGGGTGAGCAGTTCTTC,CASSQTRGIEGEQFF
TRBV28,TRBJ1-1,NA,NA,TGTGCCAGCAGCACAGAATTGGCTGAAGCTTTCTTT,CASSTELAEAFF
TRBV3-1/TRBV3-2,TRBJ1-2,NA,NA,TGTGCCAGCAGCCAAGCTCCATCGGGACATACTAACTATGGCTACACCTTC,CASSQAPSGHTNYGYTF
TRBV6-6,TRBJ1-1,NA,hyperexpanded,TGTGCCAGCAGCACGACAGGAGCGAACACTGAAGCTTTCTTT,CASSTTGANTEAFF
TRBV19,TRBJ2-3,TRBD2,NA,TGTGCCACCAAAGGGCGGGAGGTGCCCGATACGCAGTATTTT,CATKGREVPDTQYF
TRBV5-1,TRBJ1-1,TRBD1,NA,TGCGCCAGCAGCCTCCCTTGGGGACAGGGGGCTGCTTCCCACATGAACACTGAAGCTTTCTTT,CASSLPWGQGAASHMNTEAFF
TRBV2,TRBJ2-7,NA,once,TGTGCCAGCAGTTCCCGGACAGATCCAGGGAACGAGCAGTACTTC,CASSSRTDPGNEQYF
TRBV28,TRBJ1-5,NA,NA,TGTGCCAGCAGTTCCTGGAGCGGCAATCAGCCCCAGCATTTT,CASSSWSGNQPQHF
TRBV4-3,TRBJ2-2,TRBD1,NA,TGCGCCAGCAGCCAGGACAGGGACGCCGGGGAGCTGTTTTTT,CASSQDRDAGELFF
TRBV6-5,TRBJ1-4,NA,once,TGTGCAACGGGGACACCTCGAGAAAAACTGTTTTTT,CATGTPREKLFF
TRBV9,TRBJ2-3,NA,NA,TGTGCCAGCAGCGTAGATTCCCAAATAGATACGCAGTATTTT,CASSVDSQIDTQYF
TRBV30,TRBJ1-1,NA,NA,TGTGCCTGGAGAGGTAGGGGGAACACTGAAGCTTTCTTT,CAWRGRGNTEAFF
TRBV6-1,TRBJ2-1,TRBD2,NA,TGTGCCAGCAGTTTGAGCGGGGGCTCCTACAATGAGCAGTTCTTC,CASSLSGGSYNEQFF
TRBV5-1,TRBJ2-2,TRBD2,NA,TGCGCCAGCAGCTTGTTCGGTAGCGGGATTTCTTCCACCGGGGAGCTGTTTTTT,CASSLFGSGISSTGELFF
TRBV30,TRBJ2-7,NA,NA,TGTGCCTGGAGCCTAGGGGGCGAGCAGTACTTC,CAWSLGGEQYF
TRBV6-2/TRBV6-3,TRBJ2-7,TRBD1,NA,TGTGCCAGCAGTTACCCCCGGGACAGGAATTCCTACGAGCAGTACTTC,CASSYPRDRNSYEQYF
TRBV4-3,TRBJ1-2,TRBD1,NA,TGCGCCAGCAGCCGAACAACAGGGGGCGGCTACACCTTC,CASSRTTGGGYTF
TRBV3-1/TRBV3-2,TRBJ1-3,NA,once,TGTGCCAGCAGCCCAGGGTTAACTGGAAACACCATATATTTT,CASSPGLTGNTIYF